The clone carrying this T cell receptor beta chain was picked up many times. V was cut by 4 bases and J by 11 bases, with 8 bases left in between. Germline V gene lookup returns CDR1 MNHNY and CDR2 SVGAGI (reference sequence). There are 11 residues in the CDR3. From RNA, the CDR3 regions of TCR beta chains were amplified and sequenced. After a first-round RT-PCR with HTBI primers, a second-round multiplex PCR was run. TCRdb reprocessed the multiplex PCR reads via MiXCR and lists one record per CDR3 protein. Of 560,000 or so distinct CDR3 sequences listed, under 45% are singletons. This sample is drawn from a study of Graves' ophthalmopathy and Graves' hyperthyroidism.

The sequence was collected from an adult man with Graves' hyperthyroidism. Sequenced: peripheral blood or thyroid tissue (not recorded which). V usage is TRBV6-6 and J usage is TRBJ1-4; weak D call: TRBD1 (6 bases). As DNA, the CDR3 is TGTGCCAGCAGTTTTCAGGGGAAACTGTTTTTT. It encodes CASSFQGKLFF.